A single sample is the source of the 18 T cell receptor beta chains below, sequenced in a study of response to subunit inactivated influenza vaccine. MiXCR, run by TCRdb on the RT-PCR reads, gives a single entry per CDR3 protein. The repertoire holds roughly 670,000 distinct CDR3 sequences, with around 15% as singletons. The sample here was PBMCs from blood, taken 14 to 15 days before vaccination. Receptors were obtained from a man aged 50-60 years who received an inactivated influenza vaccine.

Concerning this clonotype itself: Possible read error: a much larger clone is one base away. In DNA form, the CDR3 reads TGTGCCAGCATCGCCGGGACAGGAAACTACGAGCAGTACTTC. Its protein is CASIAGTGNYEQYF. This sequence joins TRBV25-1 and TRBJ2-7, with 8 bases aligning to TRBD1. After removal of 7 bases from V and 3 bases from J, the junction contained 8 bases not matched to a gene. CDR3 size: 14 residues. CDR1 and CDR2 from the germline V gene are MGHDK and SYGVNS.

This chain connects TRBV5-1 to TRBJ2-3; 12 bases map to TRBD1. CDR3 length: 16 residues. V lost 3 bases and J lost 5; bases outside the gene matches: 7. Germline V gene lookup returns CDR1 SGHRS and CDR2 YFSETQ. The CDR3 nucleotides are TGCGCCAGCAGCTCCGGGACAGGGGGCGCGATAGATACGCAGTATTTT. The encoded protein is CASSSGTGGAIDTQYF.

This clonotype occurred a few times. The CDR3 region is CASSQFGTSGGETQYF. The CDR3 region has the DNA TGTGCCAGCAGCCAATTCGGGACTAGCGGGGGGGAGACCCAGTACTTC. The chain couples TRBV3-1 to TRBJ2-5; 15 nucleotides match TRBD2. The CDR3 extends over 16 amino acids. Germline V gene lookup returns CDR1 LGHDT and CDR2 YNNKEL (reference sequence). J gave up 5 bases and V 2 bases, and 3 bases lay outside the gene matches.

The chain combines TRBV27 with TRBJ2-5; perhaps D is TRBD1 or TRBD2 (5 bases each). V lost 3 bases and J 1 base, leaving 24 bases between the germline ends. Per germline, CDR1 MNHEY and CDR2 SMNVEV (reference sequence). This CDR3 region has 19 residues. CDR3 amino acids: CASSFKGTYNAPPQETQYF. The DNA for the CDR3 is TGTGCCAGCAGTTTTAAGGGGACCTATAACGCCCCCCCCCAAGAGACCCAGTACTTC.

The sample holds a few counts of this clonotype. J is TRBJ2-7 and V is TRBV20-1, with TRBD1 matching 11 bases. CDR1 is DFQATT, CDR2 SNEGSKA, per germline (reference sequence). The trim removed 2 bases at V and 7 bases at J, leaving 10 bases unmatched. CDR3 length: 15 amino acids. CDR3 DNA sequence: TGCAGTGCTAGACCCACTGGACAGGGGGCGGCTGAGCAGTACTTC. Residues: CSARPTGQGAAEQYF.

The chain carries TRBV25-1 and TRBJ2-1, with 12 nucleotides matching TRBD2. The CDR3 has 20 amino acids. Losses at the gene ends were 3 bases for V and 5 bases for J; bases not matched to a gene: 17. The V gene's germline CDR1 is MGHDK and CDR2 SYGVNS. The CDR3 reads CASSEERLAGVGFIHNEQFF. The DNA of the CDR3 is TGTGCCAGCAGTGAGGAGAGACTAGCGGGAGTTGGGTTTATCCACAATGAGCAGTTCTTC.

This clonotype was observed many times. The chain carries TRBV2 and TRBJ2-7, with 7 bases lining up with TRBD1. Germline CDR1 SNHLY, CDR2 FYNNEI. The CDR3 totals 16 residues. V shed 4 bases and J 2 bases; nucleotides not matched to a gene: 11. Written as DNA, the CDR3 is TGTGCCAGCAGTGGACCCGGGACAGTACCCCCCTACGAGCAGTACTTC. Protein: CASSGPGTVPPYEQYF.

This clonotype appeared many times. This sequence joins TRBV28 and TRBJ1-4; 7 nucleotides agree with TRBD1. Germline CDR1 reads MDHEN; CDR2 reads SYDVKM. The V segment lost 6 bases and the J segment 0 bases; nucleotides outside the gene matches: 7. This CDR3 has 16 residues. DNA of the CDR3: TGTGCCAGCAGGCACGAGGGACAGTCAACTAATGAAAAACTGTTTTTT. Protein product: CASRHEGQSTNEKLFF.

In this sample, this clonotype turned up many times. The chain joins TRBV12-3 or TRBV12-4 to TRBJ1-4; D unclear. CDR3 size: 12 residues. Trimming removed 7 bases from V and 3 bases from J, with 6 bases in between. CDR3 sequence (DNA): TGTGCCAGCAAGGGTCCTAATGAAAAACTGTTTTTT. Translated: CASKGPNEKLFF.

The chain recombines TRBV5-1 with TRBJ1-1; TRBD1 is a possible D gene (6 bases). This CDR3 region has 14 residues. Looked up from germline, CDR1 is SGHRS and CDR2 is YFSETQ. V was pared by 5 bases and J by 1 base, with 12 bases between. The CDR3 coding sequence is TGCGCCAGCAGTAGCGGGGGGCCGAACACTGAAGCTTTCTTT. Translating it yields CASSSGGPNTEAFF. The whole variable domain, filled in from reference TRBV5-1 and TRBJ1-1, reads KAGVTQTPRYLIKTRGQQVTLSCSPISGHRSVSWYQQTPGQGLQFLFEYFSETQRNKGNFPGRFSGRQFSNSRSEMNVSTLELGDSALYLCASSSGGPNTEAFFGQGTRLTVV.

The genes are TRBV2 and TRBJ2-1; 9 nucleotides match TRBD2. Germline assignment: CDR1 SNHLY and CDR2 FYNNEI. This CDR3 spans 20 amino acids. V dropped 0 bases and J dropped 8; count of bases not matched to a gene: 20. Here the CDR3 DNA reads TGTGCCAGCAGTGAAGCGCTTCGGGGACCCCGCGGGAGGGCCTATGATGAGCAGTTCTTC. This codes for CASSEALRGPRGRAYDEQFF.

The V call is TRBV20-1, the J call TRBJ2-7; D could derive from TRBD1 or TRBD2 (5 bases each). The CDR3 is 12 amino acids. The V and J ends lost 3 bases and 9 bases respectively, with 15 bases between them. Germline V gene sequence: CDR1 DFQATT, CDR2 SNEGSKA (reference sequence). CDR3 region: CSARSTGGGQYF. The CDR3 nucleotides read TGCAGTGCTAGGAGTACAGGTGGAGGGCAGTACTTC.

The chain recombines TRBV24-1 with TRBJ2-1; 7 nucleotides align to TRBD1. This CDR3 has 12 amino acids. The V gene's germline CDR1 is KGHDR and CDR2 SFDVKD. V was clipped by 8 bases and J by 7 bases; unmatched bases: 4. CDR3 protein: CATNDRDNEQFF. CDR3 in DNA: TGTGCCACCAACGACAGGGATAATGAGCAGTTCTTC.

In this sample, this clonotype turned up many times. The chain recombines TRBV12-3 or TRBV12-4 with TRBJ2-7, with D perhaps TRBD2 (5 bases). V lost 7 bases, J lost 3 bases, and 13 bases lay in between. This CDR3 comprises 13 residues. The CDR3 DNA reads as TGTGCCAGCACAGAGACGGGATACTACGAGCAGTACTTC. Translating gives CASTETGYYEQYF.

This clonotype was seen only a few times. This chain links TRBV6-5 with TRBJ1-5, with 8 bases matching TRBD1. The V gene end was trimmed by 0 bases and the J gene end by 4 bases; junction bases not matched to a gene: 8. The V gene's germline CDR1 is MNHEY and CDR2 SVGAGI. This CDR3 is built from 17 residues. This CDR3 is CASSYSTTGAGNQPQHF. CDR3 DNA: TGTGCCAGCAGTTACTCAACGACAGGGGCCGGGAATCAGCCCCAGCATTTT.

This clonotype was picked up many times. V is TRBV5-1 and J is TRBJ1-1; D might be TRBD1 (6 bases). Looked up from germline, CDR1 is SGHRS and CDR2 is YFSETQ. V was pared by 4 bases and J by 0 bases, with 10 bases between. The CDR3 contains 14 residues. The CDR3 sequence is CASSQQGMNTEAFF. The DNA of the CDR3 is TGCGCCAGCAGCCAGCAGGGGATGAACACTGAAGCTTTCTTT.

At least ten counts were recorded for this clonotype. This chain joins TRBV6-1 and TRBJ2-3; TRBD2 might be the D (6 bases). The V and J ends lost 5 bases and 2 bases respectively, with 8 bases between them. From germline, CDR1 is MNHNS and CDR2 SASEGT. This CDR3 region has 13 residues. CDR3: CASSLAHTDTQYF. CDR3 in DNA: TGTGCCAGCAGTCTAGCGCACACAGATACGCAGTATTTT.

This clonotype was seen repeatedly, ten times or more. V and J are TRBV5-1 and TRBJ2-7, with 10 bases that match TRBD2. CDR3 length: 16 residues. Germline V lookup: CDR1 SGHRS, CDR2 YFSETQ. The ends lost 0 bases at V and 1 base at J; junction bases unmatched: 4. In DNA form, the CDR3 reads TGCGCCAGCAGCTTGGATCCTAGCGGGGGTTCCTACGAGCAGTACTTC. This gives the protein CASSLDPSGGSYEQYF.